This T cell receptor beta chain derives from a study of T-cell memory formation after mild COVID-19. TCRdb reprocessed the 5' RACE reads via MiXCR and lists one record per CDR3 protein. The profile covers approximately 300,000 distinct CDR3 sequences, with 15% to 20% appearing a single time and about a fifth taken by the ten largest. The table lists this clonotype with a few counts. Germline V gene data show CDR1 as LGHNA and CDR2 as YNFKEQ. The CDR3 consists of 17 residues. With 3 bases removed from V and 0 bases from J, the gap between germline ends came to 18 bases. The source is a man aged 18 to 29 who had mild COVID-19 (a few samples of this study predate the infection). Cell type and time point are not known. The chain has TRBV4-2 and TRBJ2-7; D is perhaps TRBD1 (6 bases). The sequencing sample was made of PBMCs or a T cell subset sorted from them (not recorded which). The CDR3 nucleotides are TGTGCCAGCAGCCACCCGGGTGGGGGCCAGAGCTCCTACGAGCAGTACTTC. This encodes CASSHPGGGQSSYEQYF.